Listed below are T cell receptor beta chains from one sample, sequenced in a study of CD8 T cells in Susac syndrome. TCRdb called the immunoSEQ multiplex PCR reads again in MiXCR, with one record for every CDR3 protein. The repertoire holds over 120,000 distinct CDR3 sequences, with roughly 94% as singletons. Input material: CD4+ T cells from PBMCs. Receptors were obtained from a human donor with Susac syndrome. The CDR3 runs from the conserved cysteine through the conserved F or W. Each record gives: CDR3 DNA, CDR3 protein, V gene, clone size, D gene, J gene. D genes are given only for firm matches. Clone sizes are given selectively: once, few, many, or a class where the clone is expanded.

TGCGCCAGCAGCACGGAAGCGGGGCTCAACAATGAGCAGTTCTTC	CASSTEAGLNNEQFF	TRBV5-1	once	TRBD2	TRBJ2-1
TGCAGTGCTAGCCCCCCACGCGGGACCCAGTACTTC	CSASPPRGTQYF	TRBV20-1	NA	NA	TRBJ2-5
TGCAGCGTTGAACTAGCGGGGTACCAAGAGACCCAGTACTTC	CSVELAGYQETQYF	TRBV29-1	NA	TRBD2	TRBJ2-5
TGTGCCTGGAGTGGTATAGCGGGAGGTTCCTACAATGAGCAGTTCTTC	CAWSGIAGGSYNEQFF	TRBV30	NA	TRBD2	TRBJ2-1
TGTGCCTGGAGGGACGGACCCCAGAACAATGAGCAGTTCTTC	CAWRDGPQNNEQFF	TRBV30	once	NA	TRBJ2-1
TGTGCCACAGCGGAGCGGGAGGCTTCCTACGAGCAGTACTTC	CATAEREASYEQYF	TRBV6-2/TRBV6-3	NA	TRBD2	TRBJ2-7
TGTGCCAGCAGTTGGGGAGAGTGGGGCTACACCTTC	CASSWGEWGYTF	TRBV28	NA	NA	TRBJ1-2
TGCAGCGTGTACGACCTGAACACTGAAGCTTTCTTT	CSVYDLNTEAFF	TRBV29-1	NA	NA	TRBJ1-1
TGTGCTAGTGGGCGATTGGAGACCCAGTACTTC	CASGRLETQYF	TRBV12-5	NA	NA	TRBJ2-5
TGTGCCAGCGCACTAGCGGGGGGCTACAATGAGCAGTTCTTC	CASALAGGYNEQFF	TRBV11-1	NA	TRBD2	TRBJ2-1
TGCAGTGCCACCGGGACTCCAGACTACGAGCAGTACTTC	CSATGTPDYEQYF	TRBV20-1	NA	NA	TRBJ2-7
TGTGCCAGCAGCTTAACTCAGCAGGTGAAAGAGCAGTACTTC	CASSLTQQVKEQYF	TRBV7-2	NA	NA	TRBJ2-7
TGCGCCAGCAGCTCCGGACCCCCCTACACTGAAGCTTTCTTT	CASSSGPPYTEAFF	TRBV5-1	NA	NA	TRBJ1-1